The next 32 T cell receptor beta chains were all read from a single sample in a study of blood T cell repertoires in COVID-19. Generated by immunoSEQ multiplex PCR, the TCRdb table keeps only in-frame clones and is missing some. Of about 220,000 clones listed, 80% are singletons. The sequencing sample was made of peripheral blood. These TCRs come from a human donor in a cohort sampled during active COVID-19.

J is TRBJ2-1 and V is TRBV29-1; perhaps TRBD2 as D (6 bases). Germline CDR1 SQVTM, CDR2 ANQGSEA. Deletions cut 7 bases from V and 1 base from J, with 14 bases between. This CDR3 contains 14 residues. CDR3 region: CSGGGAESYNEQFF. The CDR3 DNA reads TGCAGCGGAGGAGGGGCGGAGTCCTACAATGAGCAGTTCTTC.

This sequence joins TRBV7-2 and TRBJ1-2, with D possibly being TRBD1 (5 bases). The germline gives CDR1 SGHTA, CDR2 FQGNSA. The CDR3 runs to 18 residues. The V and J ends lost 4 bases and 0 bases respectively, with 21 bases between them. Here the CDR3 reads CASSSSYGGRSTNYGYTF. The CDR3 nucleotides are TGTGCCAGCAGCTCCTCATATGGGGGGAGGTCTACTAACTATGGCTACACCTTC.

The chain recombines TRBV5-4 with TRBJ2-7; D remains ambiguous. From germline, CDR1 is SGHNT and CDR2 YYREEE (reference sequence). CDR3 length: 13 amino acids. V was trimmed by 1 base and J by 6 bases, leaving 11 bases between them. The CDR3 region is CASSLTERGEQYF. In DNA form, the CDR3 reads TGTGCCAGCAGCTTGACGGAGAGAGGCGAGCAGTACTTC.

This chain uses TRBV7-6 with TRBJ2-1; the match to TRBD2 covers 9 bases. After removal of 5 bases from V and 10 bases from J, the junction contained 15 bases not matched to a gene. The CDR3 length is 16 residues. Germline V gene lookup returns CDR1 SGHVS and CDR2 FNYEAQ. The CDR3 bases are TGTGCCAGCAGCGTCGGGACTAGCCACCGCTTCGCGGAGCAGTTCTTC. Translating gives CASSVGTSHRFAEQFF. Drawing the rest from reference TRBV7-6 and TRBJ2-1, the complete variable domain is GAGVSQSPRYKVTKRGQDVALRCDPISGHVSLYWYRQALGQGPEFLTYFNYEAQQDKSGLPNDRFSAERPEGSISTLTIQRTEQRDSAMYRCASSVGTSHRFAEQFFGPGTRLTVL.

The chain is built from TRBV6-5 and TRBJ1-1; 10 bases line up with TRBD1. Germline CDR1 MNHEY, CDR2 SVGAGI. CDR3 length equals 15 residues. Germline trimming cut 5 bases from V and 1 base from J; bases unmatched to any gene: 4. The CDR3 bases are TGTGCCAGCAGTCCGAGACAGGGGGCGAACACTGAAGCTTTCTTT. Protein product: CASSPRQGANTEAFF.

This clone came up once. The chain employs TRBV5-4 and TRBJ2-3; the D gene is possibly TRBD2 (5 bases). The V end lost 4 bases, the J end lost 2 bases, and 14 bases lay between the germline ends. CDR1 and CDR2 from the germline V gene are SGHNT and YYREEE (reference sequence). This CDR3 contains 15 residues. Written as DNA, the CDR3 is TGTGCCAGCAGCCTGGACTCCCTATCCACAGATACGCAGTATTTT. It codes for CASSLDSLSTDTQYF.

The gene calls are TRBV24-1 and TRBJ2-7, with a possible D match to TRBD2 (6 bases). Trimming cost V 3 bases and J 2 bases, with 13 bases left between them. From germline, CDR1 is KGHDR and CDR2 SFDVKD. CDR3 length equals 15 residues. The CDR3 sequence is CATSDPSGPTYEQYF. The CDR3 region has the DNA TGTGCCACCAGTGATCCCAGCGGGCCTACCTACGAGCAGTACTTC.

V is TRBV19 and J is TRBJ1-2; TRBD1 might be the D (6 bases). Germline CDR1 is LNHDA and CDR2 is SQIVND (reference sequence). Trimming took off 1 base at V and 4 bases at J, with 7 bases between the two ends. This CDR3 has 13 amino acids. CDR3 coding DNA: TGTGCCAGTAGTATAGGAGGGGGCTATGGCTACACCTTC. Amino acids: CASSIGGGYGYTF.

The chain links TRBV29-1 to TRBJ2-3; D call uncertain. Per the germline V gene, CDR1 is SQVTM and CDR2 is ANQGSEA. This CDR3 region has 11 residues. Trimming stripped 1 base from V and 8 bases from J, with 7 bases between. The CDR3 bases are TGCAGCGTTGAAGGACGGAGTACGCAGTATTTT. As protein: CSVEGRSTQYF.

The chain joins TRBV11-2 to TRBJ1-4, with TRBD1 identical over 7 bases. Trimming took 5 bases from V and 1 from J; bases not matched to a gene: 4. Germline V gives CDR1 SGHAT, CDR2 FQNNGV. The CDR3 spans 15 residues. The CDR3 DNA reads as TGTGCCAGCAGCCTAAGGGGGCAAACTAATGAAAAACTGTTTTTT. This encodes CASSLRGQTNEKLFF.

The rearrangement links TRBV7-8 to TRBJ2-1; TRBD2 matches 8 bases. After removal of 5 bases from V and 0 bases from J, the junction contained 6 bases not matched to a gene. The germline V gene encodes CDR1 SGHVS and CDR2 FQNEAQ. This CDR3 is built from 16 residues. CDR3: CASSPESGGSYNEQFF. The CDR3 DNA sequence: TGTGCCAGCAGCCCTGAAAGCGGGGGCTCCTACAATGAGCAGTTCTTC.

This clone was picked up a small number of times. V and J are TRBV5-6 and TRBJ2-3; tentative D call: TRBD1 (6 bases). Germline values: CDR1 SGHDT, CDR2 YYEEEE. The CDR3 runs 15 residues. V lost 5 bases, J lost 2 bases, and 15 bases lay in between. The CDR3 here is CASRRIQGNTDTQYF. The CDR3 nucleotides are TGTGCCAGCAGACGAATACAGGGAAACACAGATACGCAGTATTTT.

The rearrangement links TRBV3-1 (or the pseudogene TRBV3-2) to TRBJ2-1, with no clear D. CDR3 length: 19 residues. CDR1 and CDR2 from the germline V gene are LGHDT and YNNKEL (reference sequence). The ends were cut back, 0 bases at V and 1 base at J, with 19 bases in the middle. CDR3 sequence reads: CASSQDSAQFRLSYNEQFF. Here the CDR3 DNA reads TGTGCCAGCAGCCAAGATTCGGCCCAGTTTCGACTTTCCTACAATGAGCAGTTCTTC.

The rearrangement joins TRBV6-5 to TRBJ1-2, with TRBD1 identical over 9 bases. Trimming cost V 6 bases and J 5 bases; bases outside gene matches: 7. Germline-derived CDR1 and CDR2 are MNHEY and SVGAGI. This CDR3 contains 14 residues. The CDR3 bases are TGTGCCAGCAGACCACAGGGGGCAGGATATGGCTACACCTTC. It codes for CASRPQGAGYGYTF.

The V and J genes are TRBV4-3 and TRBJ2-1; 12 bases line up with TRBD2. With 0 bases clipped from V and 6 bases from J, the junction kept 15 bases outside the gene matches. From germline, CDR1 is LGHNA and CDR2 YSLEER. This CDR3 is built from 20 residues. The CDR3 bases are TGCGCCAGCAGCCAAGAACAGACTAGCGGGGGTGTAGGTAGCCCCAATGAGCAGTTCTTC. It yields the protein CASSQEQTSGGVGSPNEQFF.

The chain has TRBV2 and TRBJ2-1; no firm D call. The CDR3 runs 13 residues. The germline V gene has CDR1 SNHLY and CDR2 FYNNEI. Deletions cut 2 bases from V and 7 bases from J, with 9 bases between. The CDR3 loop is CASSELSGNEQFF. The CDR3 DNA reads TGTGCCAGCAGTGAATTGTCAGGAAATGAGCAGTTCTTC.

This chain connects TRBV5-1 to TRBJ2-1; maybe TRBD1 (5 bases). This CDR3 is built from 12 residues. Deletions cut 1 base from V and 15 bases from J, with 14 bases between. Germline V gives CDR1 SGHRS, CDR2 YFSETQ. The chain's CDR3 is CASSLSGPAPFF. Written as DNA, the CDR3 is TGCGCCAGCAGCTTGTCAGGGCCAGCTCCGTTCTTC. The variable domain in full, with the rest retrieved from reference TRBV5-1 and TRBJ2-1, is KAGVTQTPRYLIKTRGQQVTLSCSPISGHRSVSWYQQTPGQGLQFLFEYFSETQRNKGNFPGRFSGRQFSNSRSEMNVSTLELGDSALYLCASSLSGPAPFFGPGTRLTVL.

The chain recombines TRBV6-5 with TRBJ2-5; perhaps TRBD1 as D (5 bases). V lost 2 bases, J lost 0 bases, and 7 bases lay in between. The germline gives CDR1 MNHEY, CDR2 SVGAGI. This CDR3 contains 14 residues. CDR3 sequence: CASSYGADQETQYF. CDR3 nucleotide sequence: TGTGCCAGCAGTTACGGGGCAGACCAAGAGACCCAGTACTTC.

The rearrangement joins TRBV10-3 to TRBJ2-1, with 9 bases lining up with TRBD1. The CDR3 runs to 16 residues. CDR1 is ENHRY and CDR2 is SYGVKD in the germline V gene. J lost 6 bases, V lost 7 bases, and 13 bases had no gene match. CDR3 bases: TGTGCCATCACGGACAGGGGCGCCACTCTGGGCAATGAGCAGTTCTTC. Amino acids: CAITDRGATLGNEQFF.

The V gene is TRBV30, the J gene TRBJ2-7; 8 nucleotides agree with TRBD2. The CDR3 length is 16 residues. Trimming at V came to 1 base and at J to 0 bases, leaving 8 bases not matched to a gene. Germline V gene lookup returns CDR1 GTSNPN and CDR2 SVGIG (reference sequence). The CDR3, as DNA: TGTGCCTGGAGTGGATCCGCCGGGAGGGCCTCCTACGAGCAGTACTTC. This encodes CAWSGSAGRASYEQYF.

V gene TRBV12-3 or TRBV12-4 combines with J gene TRBJ1-2; 9 bases line up with TRBD1. CDR3 length: 13 amino acids. With V trimmed by 6 bases and J by 5 bases, 4 bases remained unmatched. The DNA of the CDR3 is TGTGCCAGCAGCGGGACAGGGAGGTATGGCTACACCTTC. It is translated as CASSGTGRYGYTF.

The chain joins TRBV5-6 to TRBJ1-3; D is unclear. Germline V gives CDR1 SGHDT, CDR2 YYEEEE. The V end was cut by 0 bases, the J end by 0 bases, with 10 bases between. The CDR3 spans 16 residues. CDR3 sequence (DNA): TGTGCCAGCAGCTTGGATCTCAGGTTCTCTGGAAACACCATATATTTT. This codes for CASSLDLRFSGNTIYF.

The rearrangement links TRBV29-1 to TRBJ2-5; 7 nucleotides align to TRBD1. CDR3 length: 14 amino acids. Germline V gene data show CDR1 as SQVTM and CDR2 as ANQGSEA. Trimming took 2 bases from V and 5 from J; bases not matched to a gene: 8. CDR3 residues: CSVELTGREETQYF. In nucleotides, the CDR3 is TGCAGCGTTGAACTGACAGGGCGTGAGGAGACCCAGTACTTC.

The chain carries TRBV7-9 and TRBJ1-6; D might be TRBD1 (6 bases). Germline V gene lookup returns CDR1 SEHNR and CDR2 FQNEAQ (reference sequence). This CDR3 is 14 amino acids long. V was shortened by 7 bases and J by 6 bases, with 13 bases between the two germline ends. DNA for the CDR3: TGTGCCAGCACCTACGACAGGCGTAATTCACCCCTCCACTTT. Translating gives CASTYDRRNSPLHF.

The J gene is TRBJ2-3, the V gene TRBV7-9, with TRBD1 as a possible D gene (6 bases). This CDR3 comprises 15 residues. Germline V CDR1 and CDR2: SEHNR, FQNEAQ (reference sequence). The V end lost 7 bases, the J end lost 3 bases, and 17 bases lay between the germline ends. The CDR3 protein is CASTLRTQGTDTQYF. The CDR3 DNA reads TGTGCCAGCACTCTCAGGACTCAGGGGACAGATACGCAGTATTTT.

This sequence joins TRBV10-3 and TRBJ2-1; possible D gene TRBD2, 5 bases. The CDR3 loop spans 13 amino acids. Trimming removed 5 bases from V and 6 bases from J, with 11 bases in between. Germline V lookup: CDR1 ENHRY, CDR2 SYGVKD. The CDR3 protein is CAISSSGGNEQFF. The CDR3, as DNA: TGTGCCATCAGTAGCAGCGGTGGCAATGAGCAGTTCTTC.

The rearrangement links TRBV28 to TRBJ1-5; D call uncertain. The CDR3 runs 12 residues. CDR1 and CDR2 from the germline V gene are MDHEN and SYDVKM. V was trimmed by 2 bases and J by 4 bases, leaving 3 bases between them. CDR3 nucleotide sequence: TGTGCCAGCAGTTTACCAAATCAGCCCCAGCATTTT. Translated, it gives CASSLPNQPQHF.

V is TRBV7-9 and J is TRBJ2-3, with 9 nucleotides matching TRBD1. Germline trimming cut 8 bases from V and 0 bases from J; bases unmatched to any gene: 3. The CDR3 loop spans 14 amino acids. The germline V gene encodes CDR1 SEHNR and CDR2 FQNEAQ (reference sequence). CDR3 nucleotide sequence: TGTGCCAGCGGGGACAGGGAAAGCACAGATACGCAGTATTTT. This encodes CASGDRESTDTQYF. The variable domain in full, completed from reference TRBV7-9 and TRBJ2-3, reads DTGVSQNPRHKITKRGQNVTFRCDPISEHNRLYWYRQTLGQGPEFLTYFQNEAQLEKSRLLSDRFSAERPKGSFSTLEIQRTEQGDSAMYLCASGDRESTDTQYFGPGTRLTVL.

V gene TRBV7-6 combines with J gene TRBJ1-1, with D perhaps matching TRBD1 (6 bases). Germline assignment: CDR1 SGHVS and CDR2 FNYEAQ. CDR3 length equals 15 residues. Trimming took off 5 bases at V and 0 bases at J, with 13 bases between the two ends. The CDR3 DNA follows: TGTGCCAGCAGCCCTATGACAGGTCTGAACACTGAAGCTTTCTTT. This sequence encodes CASSPMTGLNTEAFF.

This clone showed up just a few times. The rearrangement joins TRBV5-4 to TRBJ2-2; 10 bases match TRBD2. Germline CDR1 SGHNT, CDR2 YYREEE (reference sequence). V shed 2 bases, J shed 5 bases, and the junction held 6 bases outside the gene matches. The length of the CDR3 is 16 residues. CDR3 loop: CASSFSSGRGTGELFF. In DNA form, the CDR3 reads TGTGCCAGCAGCTTTTCTAGCGGGAGAGGTACCGGGGAGCTGTTTTTT.

This clone was picked up a small number of times. The rearrangement links TRBV18 to TRBJ2-2, with D unresolved. Germline loops: CDR1 KGHSH, CDR2 LQKENI. This CDR3 spans 16 amino acids. V dropped 0 bases and J dropped 1 base, with 9 bases sitting between them. Here the CDR3 DNA reads TGTGCCAGCTCACCACCGCCGGCGGAGAACACCGGGGAGCTGTTTTTT. Translating gives CASSPPPAENTGELFF.

The gene calls are TRBV3-1 (or the pseudogene TRBV3-2) and TRBJ1-2; possible D gene TRBD1, 5 bases. This CDR3 has 15 amino acids. CDR1 is LGHDT, CDR2 YNNKEL, per germline (reference sequence). V dropped 0 bases and J dropped 8 bases, with 16 bases sitting between them. The CDR3 spells CASSQDSSGISGYTF. In nucleotides, the CDR3 is TGTGCCAGCAGCCAAGATTCATCAGGGATCAGCGGCTACACCTTC.